Listed below are T cell receptor beta chains from one sample, sequenced in a study of beta chain features in type 1 diabetes. The protocol was immunoSEQ multiplex PCR, while the TCRdb copy is restricted to in-frame clones and leaves out a portion. The sample has 500,000 to 700,000 clones, about a sixth seen once. Sequenced material: naive CD4+ T cells from blood. These receptors were taken from a man between 18 and 35 years old in good health. The CDR3 runs from the conserved cysteine through the conserved F or W. The D gene is left open where the match is weak. Clone size is stated in some rows and not others, as once, few, many or a class when expanded.

j_call,d_call,v_call,clone_size,cdr3_length,cdr3_aa,cdr3_nt
TRBJ1-1,NA,TRBV11-2,NA,11,CASSPAGQAFF,TGTGCCAGCAGCCCGGCCGGACAAGCTTTCTTT
TRBJ2-7,NA,TRBV7-3,NA,15,CASSLRPVSSYEQYF,TGTGCCAGCAGCTTAAGGCCAGTAAGCTCCTACGAGCAGTACTTC
TRBJ2-5,NA,TRBV20-1,few,11,CSARDRAAQYF,TGCAGTGCTAGAGATCGCGCTGCCCAGTACTTC
TRBJ2-1,TRBD1,TRBV5-1,few,12,CASSWDRSEQFF,TGCGCCAGCAGCTGGGACAGATCTGAGCAGTTCTTC
TRBJ2-7,TRBD2,TRBV7-9,NA,15,CASSPSGRTSYEQYF,TGTGCCAGCAGCCCTAGCGGGAGGACCTCCTACGAGCAGTACTTC
TRBJ1-5,TRBD1,TRBV6-1,few,16,CASSEGTGGYFQPQHF,TGTGCCAGCAGTGAAGGGACAGGGGGGTATTTTCAGCCCCAGCATTTT
TRBJ2-1,TRBD1,TRBV9,few,16,CASSVSGTAKYNEQFF,TGTGCCAGCAGCGTCTCCGGGACAGCGAAGTACAATGAGCAGTTCTTC
TRBJ2-7,NA,TRBV7-2,few,14,CASSKAGAVYEQYF,TGTGCCAGCAGTAAGGCGGGGGCCGTCTACGAGCAGTACTTC
TRBJ1-1,NA,TRBV29-1,few,13,CSVRLDRRTEAFF,TGCAGCGTCCGGCTCGACAGGCGGACTGAAGCTTTCTTT
TRBJ1-1,NA,TRBV19,few,14,CASSIGLVNTEAFF,TGTGCCAGTAGTATAGGCTTGGTGAACACTGAAGCTTTCTTT
TRBJ1-1,NA,TRBV7-9,few,17,CAARALVFGAGRTEAFF,TGTGCCGCGAGGGCCCTGGTCTTTGGTGCAGGGCGGACTGAAGCTTTCTTT
TRBJ2-7,TRBD2,TRBV6-5,few,13,CASSGGGSYEQYF,TGTGCCAGCAGCGGGGGGGGTTCCTACGAGCAGTACTTC
TRBJ2-5,TRBD1,TRBV7-3,NA,14,CASKEDRYQETQYF,TGTGCCAGCAAGGAGGACAGGTACCAAGAGACCCAGTACTTC
TRBJ2-3,NA,TRBV19,few,15,CASSILGVPTDTQYF,TGTGCCAGTAGCATCTTGGGGGTACCCACAGATACGCAGTATTTT
TRBJ1-1,NA,TRBV12-5,NA,14,CASGLRTANTEAFF,TGTGCTAGTGGTTTAAGGACAGCGAACACTGAAGCTTTCTTT
TRBJ1-5,NA,TRBV19,few,12,CASDSLDQPQHF,TGTGCCAGTGACAGTCTGGATCAGCCCCAGCATTTT
TRBJ1-2,TRBD1,TRBV6-4,NA,13,CASSVGTDYGYTF,TGTGCCAGCAGTGTGGGGACAGACTATGGCTACACCTTC
TRBJ1-6,NA,TRBV7-2,few,16,CASSLVVRQGNSPLHF,TGTGCCAGCAGCTTGGTGGTACGGCAAGGGAATTCACCCCTCCACTTT
TRBJ2-3,TRBD2,TRBV7-2,NA,17,CASSLKTSGSRADTQYF,TGTGCCAGCAGCTTGAAAACTAGCGGGAGTAGGGCAGATACGCAGTATTTT
TRBJ2-7,NA,TRBV2,few,15,CASSDRGIGSYEQYF,TGTGCCAGCAGTGACCGGGGGATTGGCTCCTACGAGCAGTACTTC
TRBJ1-1,TRBD1,TRBV29-1,NA,12,CSADDRDTEAFF,TGCAGCGCCGACGACAGGGACACTGAAGCTTTCTTT
TRBJ2-1,NA,TRBV12-2,NA,17,CASRRRLAGHIYNEQFF,TGTGCAAGTCGCCGCCGACTAGCGGGACATATATACAATGAGCAGTTCTTC
TRBJ2-2,TRBD2,TRBV5-1,few,16,CASSLEGTRSTGELFF,TGCGCCAGCAGCTTGGAAGGGACTAGAAGCACCGGGGAGCTGTTTTTT
TRBJ2-5,NA,TRBV7-9,NA,13,CASSLGAQETQYF,TGTGCCAGCAGCTTGGGGGCTCAAGAGACCCAGTACTTC
TRBJ2-2,TRBD1,TRBV9,NA,16,CASSVVGGQGGGELFF,TGTGCCAGCAGCGTAGTAGGAGGACAGGGTGGCGGGGAGCTGTTTTTT
TRBJ1-2,NA,TRBV7-2,few,14,CASSLTQVNYGYTF,TGTGCCAGCAGCTTAACCCAAGTAAACTATGGCTACACCTTC
TRBJ2-7,TRBD2,TRBV29-1,NA,14,CSVSPGGQTYEQYF,TGCAGCGTTTCCCCGGGAGGGCAGACCTACGAGCAGTACTTC
TRBJ2-5,TRBD1,TRBV7-2,NA,16,CASSLGGTGARGAQYF,TGTGCCAGCAGCTTAGGCGGGACAGGGGCTCGGGGAGCCCAGTACTTC
TRBJ2-3,NA,TRBV9,NA,16,CASSVGPGQSTDTQYF,TGTGCCAGCAGCGTAGGCCCTGGCCAGTCCACAGATACGCAGTATTTT
TRBJ2-3,NA,TRBV11-2,few,15,CASSLVPGAVDTQYF,TGTGCCAGCAGCTTAGTGCCAGGGGCGGTAGATACGCAGTATTTT
TRBJ2-3,NA,TRBV9,NA,15,CASSVGGQNTDTQYF,TGTGCCAGCAGCGTAGGAGGACAGAACACAGATACGCAGTATTTT
TRBJ1-3,NA,TRBV10-3,few,14,CAISKEPSGNTIYF,TGTGCCATCAGCAAAGAACCCTCTGGAAACACCATATATTTT
TRBJ2-3,NA,TRBV7-9,NA,11,CASSSPRTQYF,TGTGCCAGCAGCTCGCCGCGGACGCAGTATTTT
TRBJ1-6,NA,TRBV30,few,17,CAWRRDKMSSYNSPLHF,TGTGCCTGGAGGAGGGATAAGATGAGCTCCTATAATTCACCCCTCCACTTT
TRBJ1-1,TRBD1,TRBV6-5,NA,15,CASSYSRGRSTEAFF,TGTGCCAGCAGTTACTCGAGGGGGCGAAGCACTGAAGCTTTCTTT
TRBJ1-5,NA,TRBV19,NA,14,CASSTPDGYQPQHF,TGTGCCAGTAGTACACCGGACGGTTACCAGCCCCAGCATTTT
TRBJ1-5,NA,TRBV7-2,few,12,CASSLGDQPQHF,TGTGCCAGCAGCTTGGGGGATCAGCCCCAGCATTTT
TRBJ1-6,NA,TRBV19,few,12,CASSIDLAPLHF,TGTGCCAGTAGTATAGATCTTGCACCCCTCCACTTT
TRBJ2-7,TRBD2,TRBV4-1,NA,17,CASSQPTSPSSSYEQYF,TGCGCCAGCAGCCAACCGACTAGCCCTTCATCCTCCTACGAGCAGTACTTC
TRBJ1-1,NA,TRBV5-1,few,13,CASSTPGRYEAFF,TGCGCCAGCAGCACGCCGGGACGTTATGAAGCTTTCTTT
TRBJ1-2,TRBD1,TRBV5-1,few,13,CASSFDRDSGYTF,TGCGCCAGCAGCTTTGACAGGGACTCTGGCTACACCTTC
TRBJ2-1,TRBD2,TRBV4-1,NA,17,CASSHLVAGLGVNEQFF,TGCGCCAGCAGCCATCTCGTAGCGGGACTAGGGGTCAATGAGCAGTTCTTC
TRBJ2-5,NA,TRBV7-2,NA,14,CASSALGSQETQYF,TGTGCCAGCAGCGCTCTCGGATCGCAAGAGACCCAGTACTTC
TRBJ2-1,NA,TRBV7-3,NA,13,CASSHRQDNEQFF,TGTGCCAGCAGCCATAGACAGGACAATGAGCAGTTCTTC
TRBJ2-5,TRBD2,TRBV9,NA,15,CASSARRGGGETQYF,TGTGCCAGCAGCGCCCGACGGGGGGGCGGTGAGACCCAGTACTTC
TRBJ2-7,NA,TRBV9,NA,15,CASSVASQATYEQYF,TGTGCCAGCAGCGTAGCAAGTCAGGCGACCTACGAGCAGTACTTC
TRBJ1-4,NA,TRBV15,NA,15,CATSRDRGSGEKLFF,TGTGCCACCAGCAGAGACAGGGGCTCAGGGGAAAAACTGTTTTTT
TRBJ1-1,NA,TRBV5-5,few,12,CASNPPGREAFF,TGTGCCAGCAACCCCCCGGGGAGAGAAGCTTTCTTT
TRBJ1-2,NA,TRBV4-3,NA,14,CASSQERGPHGYTF,TGCGCCAGCAGCCAAGAGCGGGGGCCCCATGGCTACACCTTC